A selection of T cell receptor beta chains follows, all from one sample in a study of OX40 agonist ivuxolimab in advanced cancers. Produced via immunoSEQ multiplex PCR; TCRdb's table is partial and in-frame only. Among about 86,000 clones listed, roughly nine tenths were seen once. The material sequenced was CD4+ or CD8+ T cells sorted from blood, taken in a trial of the OX40 agonist ivuxolimab. The receptors shown here come from an adult with an advanced solid tumor such as melanoma, head and neck, liver or kidney cancer. Each CDR3 is given with its conserved first and last residue. The D gene is left open where the match is weak. The size field is filled for only some rows; it gives once, few, many or a size class.

V: TRBV6-6
D: TRBD1
J: TRBJ2-5
size: -
DNA: TGTGCCGCCGGGGGACAGGGCCCCCAAGAGACCCAGTACTTC
CDR3: CAAGGQGPQETQYF

V: TRBV7-8
D: -
J: TRBJ1-4
size: -
DNA: TGTGCCAGCACCCAAAATGAATTGGAAAAACTGTTTTTT
CDR3: CASTQNELEKLFF

V: TRBV6-6
D: TRBD1
J: TRBJ2-5
size: -
DNA: TGTGCCAGCACTACAGGGGAAGGAGGGACCCAGTACTTC
CDR3: CASTTGEGGTQYF

V: TRBV5-1
D: -
J: TRBJ1-1
size: few
DNA: TGCGCCAGCAGCCCGGGAAAATGGGGCTCCGAAGCTTTCTTT
CDR3: CASSPGKWGSEAFF

V: TRBV11-1
D: TRBD1
J: TRBJ1-1
size: few
DNA: TGTGCCAGCAGCCTGCGGACAGGATCGAACACTGAAGCTTTCTTT
CDR3: CASSLRTGSNTEAFF

V: TRBV30
D: -
J: TRBJ1-5
size: -
DNA: TGTGCCTGGAGTGTCAAAGATAATCAGCCCCAGCATTTT
CDR3: CAWSVKDNQPQHF

V: TRBV7-2
D: -
J: TRBJ2-7
size: once
DNA: TGTGCCAGCAGCTCTCGGGGGATGGAATTGGGCTACGAGCAGTACTTC
CDR3: CASSSRGMELGYEQYF

V: TRBV30
D: -
J: TRBJ2-7
size: -
DNA: TGTGCCTGGAGTCTCGAACTTAGGGCTGGGAGGCAGTACTTC
CDR3: CAWSLELRAGRQYF

V: TRBV11-2
D: -
J: TRBJ2-5
size: once
DNA: TGTGCCAGCAGCTTAGATCCAGGGGGGAGGGAGACCCAGTACTTC
CDR3: CASSLDPGGRETQYF

V: TRBV28
D: TRBD1
J: TRBJ1-1
size: once
DNA: TGTGCCAGCAGACTGGGACAGAGGAACACTGAAGCTTTCTTT
CDR3: CASRLGQRNTEAFF

V: TRBV25-1
D: TRBD2
J: TRBJ2-5
size: -
DNA: TGTGCCAGCACTCGACTAGCGGACCAAGAGACCCAGTACTTC
CDR3: CASTRLADQETQYF

V: TRBV5-1
D: -
J: TRBJ2-1
size: -
DNA: TGCGCCAGCAGCTTGGAAAGGGGCAATGAGCAGTTCTTC
CDR3: CASSLERGNEQFF

V: TRBV19
D: -
J: TRBJ2-2
size: -
DNA: TGTGCCAGTGGCAGGGAGGAAAGGCTGTTTTTT
CDR3: CASGREERLFF

V: TRBV7-9
D: -
J: TRBJ1-4
size: -
DNA: TGTGCCAGCTCCCTTGGGACGGGGCCCAATGAAAAACTGTTTTTT
CDR3: CASSLGTGPNEKLFF

V: TRBV28
D: TRBD1
J: TRBJ2-2
size: -
DNA: TGTGCCAGCAGTTTACCGACAAAGGACAGGACGAACACCGGGGAGCTGTTTTTT
CDR3: CASSLPTKDRTNTGELFF

V: TRBV5-1
D: TRBD2
J: TRBJ2-5
size: few
DNA: TGCGCCAGCAGCTTGGTGAGACGGGGGGGCCTTACGGAGACCCAGTACTTC
CDR3: CASSLVRRGGLTETQYF

V: TRBV11-2
D: -
J: TRBJ2-3
size: -
DNA: TGTGCCAGCAGCTTATTCGTGAAGGACGCAGATACGCAGTATTTT
CDR3: CASSLFVKDADTQYF

V: TRBV5-4
D: TRBD2
J: TRBJ2-7
size: once
DNA: TGTGCCAGCAGCGTGACTAGCGGGATCTCCTACGAGCAGTACTTC
CDR3: CASSVTSGISYEQYF

V: TRBV19
D: -
J: TRBJ2-4
size: -
DNA: TGTGCCAGTAGTATAGAAGGGGCTGTAGGCATTCAGTACTTC
CDR3: CASSIEGAVGIQYF

V: TRBV6-1
D: -
J: TRBJ1-5
size: -
DNA: TGTGCCAGCAGTGATCGCCTCAATCAGCCCCAGCATTTT
CDR3: CASSDRLNQPQHF

V: TRBV11-2
D: TRBD1
J: TRBJ2-5
size: -
DNA: TGTGCCAGCAGCCTACAGGGGGCGCCCGGGGAGACCCAGTACTTC
CDR3: CASSLQGAPGETQYF

V: TRBV4-1
D: -
J: TRBJ1-5
size: once
DNA: TGCGCCAGCAGCCAAAGGGGGACCCACCTTATAGGGAGCAATCAGCCCCAGCATTTT
CDR3: CASSQRGTHLIGSNQPQHF

V: TRBV29-1
D: -
J: TRBJ2-1
size: -
DNA: TGCACCGGGGGGCGGGGAGACAATGAGCAGTTCTTC
CDR3: CTGGRGDNEQFF

V: TRBV19
D: -
J: TRBJ1-1
size: few
DNA: TGTGCCAGTAGTATTACTCTGACGCGGGCCACTGAAGCTTTCTTT
CDR3: CASSITLTRATEAFF

V: TRBV29-1
D: -
J: TRBJ2-1
size: -
DNA: TGCAGCGTTGAAGATATAGGGGATTACAATGAGCAGTTCTTC
CDR3: CSVEDIGDYNEQFF

V: TRBV7-3
D: -
J: TRBJ2-1
size: -
DNA: TGTGCCAGCAGCTTAGCGGGGACATACAATGAGCAGTTCTTC
CDR3: CASSLAGTYNEQFF

V: TRBV19
D: TRBD1
J: TRBJ1-5
size: -
DNA: TGTGCCAGTAGGCGGACAGGGGGCAATCAGCCCCAGCATTTT
CDR3: CASRRTGGNQPQHF

V: TRBV4-1
D: -
J: TRBJ2-5
size: -
DNA: TGCGCCAGCAGCCAAGATGCGCTTGGGGCTGGGGGGCCCCAAGAGACCCAGTACTTC
CDR3: CASSQDALGAGGPQETQYF

V: TRBV5-8
D: TRBD2
J: TRBJ2-3
size: -
DNA: TGTGCCAGCAGCTTGAGAGCGGGGACGTATACGCAGTATTTT
CDR3: CASSLRAGTYTQYF

V: TRBV6-1
D: TRBD1
J: TRBJ2-2
size: -
DNA: TGTGCCAGCAGTGAAGCTGCTGGACAGGGGGCTTACGGGGAGCTGTTTTTT
CDR3: CASSEAAGQGAYGELFF

V: TRBV13
D: -
J: TRBJ1-2
size: few
DNA: TGTGCCAGCGATATAAGGACAGCCTCCTATGGCTACACCTTC
CDR3: CASDIRTASYGYTF

V: TRBV30
D: TRBD1
J: TRBJ2-3
size: -
DNA: TGTGCCTGGAGTCCATTTTCCGGGACAGGGGGCGCAGATACGCAGTATTTT
CDR3: CAWSPFSGTGGADTQYF

V: TRBV14
D: TRBD1
J: TRBJ2-2
size: once
DNA: TGTGCCAGCAGCCAAACGACAGGGTTTGTGACCGGGGAGCTGTTTTTT
CDR3: CASSQTTGFVTGELFF

V: TRBV6-1
D: TRBD1
J: TRBJ1-5
size: -
DNA: TGTGCCAGCAGTGACCGAGACAGGGGGCGTCAGCATTTT
CDR3: CASSDRDRGRQHF

V: TRBV5-1
D: -
J: TRBJ2-5
size: -
DNA: TGCGCCAGCAGCTTGGAAGGGGACCAAGAGACCCAGTACTTC
CDR3: CASSLEGDQETQYF

V: TRBV28
D: -
J: TRBJ1-2
size: few
DNA: TGTGCCAGCAGCCCTGGACAGCCTTTCCGCTTTTTC
CDR3: CASSPGQPFRFF

V: TRBV5-4
D: -
J: TRBJ2-6
size: -
DNA: TGTGCCAGCGATTCGGGGTCTGGGGCCAACGTCCTGACTTTC
CDR3: CASDSGSGANVLTF

V: TRBV6-6
D: -
J: TRBJ2-2
size: few
DNA: TGTGCCAGCAGTTACAATTTGAGAGTCGGCGGGGAGCTGTTTTTT
CDR3: CASSYNLRVGGELFF

V: TRBV15
D: TRBD2
J: TRBJ2-5
size: -
DNA: TGTGCCACCAGCAGAGCAGCGGGGGGGCCAGGAGAGACCCAGTACTTC
CDR3: CATSRAAGGPGETQYF

V: TRBV6-5
D: -
J: TRBJ1-2
size: -
DNA: TGTGCCAGCAGCCCTGCCGGGTCCTATGGCTACACCTTC
CDR3: CASSPAGSYGYTF

V: TRBV7-2
D: -
J: TRBJ1-2
size: -
DNA: TGTGCCAGCAGACTCTCCGGGACGGACTACAATGGCTACACCTTC
CDR3: CASRLSGTDYNGYTF

V: TRBV5-1
D: TRBD2
J: TRBJ2-7
size: -
DNA: TGCGCCAGCGCGGGAACTAGCGGGAGTTACGAGCAGTACTTC
CDR3: CASAGTSGSYEQYF

V: TRBV19
D: -
J: TRBJ2-5
size: -
DNA: TGTGCCACCCAGCCGGGGCCAGCAAGGGTCAGGCAAAAGTCAAAAGAGACCCAGTACTTC
CDR3: CATQPGPARVRQKSKETQYF

V: TRBV7-9
D: TRBD1
J: TRBJ1-4
size: -
DNA: TGTGCCAGCAGCTTCGGGACAGGGACCGCAACTAATGAAAAACTGTTTTTT
CDR3: CASSFGTGTATNEKLFF

V: TRBV12-5
D: -
J: TRBJ2-2
size: once
DNA: TGTGCTAGTGGTTTCCCCGGACATCTTAGAGGCACCGGGGAGCTGTTTTTT
CDR3: CASGFPGHLRGTGELFF

V: TRBV4-3
D: -
J: TRBJ1-2
size: -
DNA: TGCGCCAGCAGCCACGTGGGCGGGAGAGGCTACACCTTC
CDR3: CASSHVGGRGYTF

V: TRBV29-1
D: -
J: TRBJ2-1
size: -
DNA: TGCAGCGTTGAGGGTTTGGCCTCCTTGGGGGGGCAGTTCTTC
CDR3: CSVEGLASLGGQFF

V: TRBV5-1
D: -
J: TRBJ2-2
size: -
DNA: TGCGCCAGCAGCTTGGCGCTGGGTTCCACCGGGGAGCTGTTTTTT
CDR3: CASSLALGSTGELFF

V: TRBV27
D: -
J: TRBJ2-7
size: -
DNA: TGTGCCAGCAGTCCCGGAAGGGCTTACGAGCAGTACTTC
CDR3: CASSPGRAYEQYF

V: TRBV4-2
D: TRBD2
J: TRBJ2-1
size: -
DNA: TGTGCCAGCAGCCGTAGACTAGCGGGGGAGCTCAATGAGCAGTTCTTC
CDR3: CASSRRLAGELNEQFF

V: TRBV11-3
D: -
J: TRBJ2-4
size: -
DNA: TGTGCCAGCAGCTGGTCGCAGGGGAACATTCAGTACTTC
CDR3: CASSWSQGNIQYF